This T cell receptor beta chain was captured in a study of blood T cells in healthy people across ages. Regarding the study as a whole: Long-lived donors had more naive CD4+ cells and higher diversity than aged donors.

Donors ranged from about 6 to 90 years old and were healthy Caucasians in Russia. The use of a sample-barcoded 5' primer and a J-beta primer mix characterized a second PCR of roughly 6 to 11 cycles. TCRdb re-derived calls from the 5' RACE reads in MiXCR, one entry per CDR3 protein. This table has about 540,000 distinct CDR3 sequences, around 24% appearing once. This clonotype was seen more than once but under ten times. The antigen remains undetermined. This CDR3 region has 15 residues. Trimming removed 5 bases from V and 2 bases from J, with 13 bases in between. Germline values: CDR1 SEHNR, CDR2 FQNEAQ (reference sequence). In addition, the sample was reused for a study of T cells of mothers and their children.

This receptor was identified in a boy between 10 and 17 years old in good health. The chain is built from TRBV7-9 and TRBJ2-1, with D unclear. The sequenced sample consisted of blood. The CDR3 sequence is CASSLGFFAYNEQFF. CDR3 nucleotides: TGTGCCAGCAGCCTAGGTTTTTTCGCCTACAATGAGCAGTTCTTC.